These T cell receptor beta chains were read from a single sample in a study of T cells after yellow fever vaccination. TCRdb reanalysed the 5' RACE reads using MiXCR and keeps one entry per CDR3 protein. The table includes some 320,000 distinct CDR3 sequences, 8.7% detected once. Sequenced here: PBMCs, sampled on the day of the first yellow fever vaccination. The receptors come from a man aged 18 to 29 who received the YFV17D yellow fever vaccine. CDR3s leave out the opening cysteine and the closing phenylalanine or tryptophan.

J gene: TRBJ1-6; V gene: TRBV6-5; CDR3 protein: ASSYSWDRPTNSPLH
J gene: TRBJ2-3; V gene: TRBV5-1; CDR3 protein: ASNGGGTEADTQY
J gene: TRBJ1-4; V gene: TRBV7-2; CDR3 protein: ASRENRGDEKLF
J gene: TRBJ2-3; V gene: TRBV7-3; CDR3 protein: ASSSRPTPGLNTDTQY
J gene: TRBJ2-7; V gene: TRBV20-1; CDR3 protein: SAQGQGYEQY
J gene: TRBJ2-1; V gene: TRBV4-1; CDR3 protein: ASSLPGGSYNEQF
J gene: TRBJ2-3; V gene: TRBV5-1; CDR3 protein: ASSLWRTSSDTQY
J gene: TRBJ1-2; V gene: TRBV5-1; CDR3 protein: ASSDRQGPQGGYT
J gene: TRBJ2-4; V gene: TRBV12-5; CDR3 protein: ASGSPTLAKNIQY
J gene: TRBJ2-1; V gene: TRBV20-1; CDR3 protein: SARDGTTNEQF
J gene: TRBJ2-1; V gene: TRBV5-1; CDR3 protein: ASRGASSYNEQF
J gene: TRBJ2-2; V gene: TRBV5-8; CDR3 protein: ASSSGQGRVTGELF
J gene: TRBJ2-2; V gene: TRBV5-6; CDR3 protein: ASSLGFDGNTGELF
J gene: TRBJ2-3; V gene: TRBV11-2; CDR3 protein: ASSFFASGGTDTQY
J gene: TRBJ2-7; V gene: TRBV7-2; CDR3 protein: ASRGDGEQY
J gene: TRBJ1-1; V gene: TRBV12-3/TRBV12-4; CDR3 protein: ASSGRGPEAF
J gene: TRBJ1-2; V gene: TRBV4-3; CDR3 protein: ASSQEGQGAANYGYT
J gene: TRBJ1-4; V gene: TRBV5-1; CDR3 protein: ASSDTAATNEKLF
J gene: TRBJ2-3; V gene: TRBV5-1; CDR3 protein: ASSWRGARTDTQY
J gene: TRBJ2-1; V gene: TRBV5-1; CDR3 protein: ASSSLGDNEQF
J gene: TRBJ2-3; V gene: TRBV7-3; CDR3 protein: ASSLNPVADTQY
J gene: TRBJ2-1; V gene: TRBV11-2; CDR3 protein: ASSLSRENEQF
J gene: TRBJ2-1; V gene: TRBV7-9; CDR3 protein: ASSLANLNNEQF
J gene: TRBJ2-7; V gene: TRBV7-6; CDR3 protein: ASSLGERSYEQY
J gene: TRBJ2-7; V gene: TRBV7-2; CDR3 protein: ASSLMGGLQY
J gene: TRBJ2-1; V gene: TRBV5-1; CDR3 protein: ASRTLQSGEQF
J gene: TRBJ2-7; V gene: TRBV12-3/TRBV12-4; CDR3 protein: ASRPGTLPYEQY
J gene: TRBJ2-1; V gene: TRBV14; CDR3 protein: ASLRTGQGKNEQF
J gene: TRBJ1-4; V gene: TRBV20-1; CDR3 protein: SARGRAGVGEKLF
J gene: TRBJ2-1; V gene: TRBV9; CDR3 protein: ASSVGAGEDEQF
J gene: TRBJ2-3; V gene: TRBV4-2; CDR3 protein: ASSQESLPSTDTQY
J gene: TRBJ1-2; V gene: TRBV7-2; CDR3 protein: ASSLAGIGGYT
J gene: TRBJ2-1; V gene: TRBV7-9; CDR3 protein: ASSDTTSASNEQF
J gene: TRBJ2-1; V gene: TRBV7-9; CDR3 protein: ASSLFGTSGGNEQF
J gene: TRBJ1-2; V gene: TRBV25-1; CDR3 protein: ASSEPTGAYGYT
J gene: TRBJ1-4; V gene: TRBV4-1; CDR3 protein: ASSQGWTGKEKLF
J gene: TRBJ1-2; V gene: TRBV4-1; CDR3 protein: ASSQGPAGFGGYT
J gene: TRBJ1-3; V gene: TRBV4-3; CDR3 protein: ASSQDGGQNTIY
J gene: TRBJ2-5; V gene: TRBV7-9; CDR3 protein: ASALETQY
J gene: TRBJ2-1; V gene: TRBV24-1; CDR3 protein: ATSDFSAYNEQF
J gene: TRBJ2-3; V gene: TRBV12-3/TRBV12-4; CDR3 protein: ASSSPAVKHTDTQY
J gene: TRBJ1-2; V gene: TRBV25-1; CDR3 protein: ASSEYPDRNYGYT
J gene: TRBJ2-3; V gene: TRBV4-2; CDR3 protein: ASSQDGNTQY
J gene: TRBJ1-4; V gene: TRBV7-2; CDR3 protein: ASSRGGGYREKLF
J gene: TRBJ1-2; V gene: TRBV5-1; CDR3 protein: ASSLAGQGIANYGYT
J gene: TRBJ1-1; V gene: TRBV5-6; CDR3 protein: ASSLILRGLNTEAF
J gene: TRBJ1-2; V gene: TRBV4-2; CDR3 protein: ASSQGQGPYGYT
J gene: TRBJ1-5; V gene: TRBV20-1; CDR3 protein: SARAGTGLQPQH
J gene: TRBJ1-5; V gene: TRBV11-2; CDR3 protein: ASSLDRYNQPQH
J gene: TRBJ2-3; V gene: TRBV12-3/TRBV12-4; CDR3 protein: ASSFAGADTQY